This T cell receptor beta chain originates from a study of human T cells and chemical hapten exposure. Study-wide context: While the approximately 25-week study was under way, patients received diphenylcyclopropenone on the scalp every week.

Single cDNA molecules in the library carried unique molecular identifiers attached during preparation. TCRdb re-derived calls from the RACE reads in MiXCR, one entry per CDR3 protein. The repertoire holds around 80,000 distinct CDR3 sequences, with less than 8% as singletons. From germline, CDR1 is SEHNR and CDR2 FQNEAQ (reference sequence). CDR3 size: 12 residues. V was pared by 1 base and J by 6 bases, with 6 bases between. Regarding time point: patch test 2, 6 weeks after DPC sensitization. Sample treatment: therapeutic diphenylcyclopropenone sensitization with weekly scalp DPC. This clonotype was seen only a few times.

The genes are TRBV7-9 and TRBJ1-1; D unclear. The specimen comprised whole blood, sampled in connection with sensitization to the hapten diphenylcyclopropenone (DPC). This receptor was identified in a young woman with alopecia areata. Some clones in this sample may be carry-over from other donors' samples. CDR3 DNA sequence: TGTGCCAGCAGCTTAGTGTCACCTGAAGCTTTCTTT. As protein: CASSLVSPEAFF.